This T cell receptor beta chain appears in the sequencing data of a study of blood T cell repertoires in COVID-19. About the study: Samples representing acute and convalescent COVID-19 were sourced from the United States, Italy and Spain. Sources were T cells, B-cell-depleted T cells, or PBMCs; the material itself was cDNA or gDNA.

Generated by immunoSEQ multiplex PCR, the TCRdb table keeps only in-frame clones and is missing some. The sample includes approximately 490,000 clones, 75% to 90% of them seen just once. Participants' own reports of clinical history determined their cohort assignment. The CDR3 loop spans 16 amino acids. V lost 3 bases, J lost 1 base, and 12 bases lay in between. Germline lookup yields CDR1 KGHDR and CDR2 SFDVKD. The V and J genes are TRBV24-1 and TRBJ1-3; D is perhaps TRBD1 (6 bases). The sequence was collected from a woman between 55 and 75 years old who had recovered from COVID-19. The sample comprised PBMCs or T cells enriched from blood (not recorded which). The CDR3 region is CATSDHRTESGNTIYF. The DNA of the CDR3 is TGTGCCACCAGTGATCACCGGACAGAGTCTGGAAACACCATATATTTT.